The source of this T cell receptor (beta chain) is a study of long-term antiretroviral therapy in people with HIV. Study details: It was about a decade before the 2015 immediate-ART recommendation that the earliest samples were taken. Points from the study as a whole: ART adherence, viral resistance and therapy changes were not recorded. The data indicate that diversity increased after ART but remained below transplant donor controls.

To note about this clone: Antigen unknown.

immunoSEQ v3.0 was run at survey level. TCRdb's table, derived via immunoSEQ multiplex PCR, lists solely in-frame clones and lacks some. This table has under 35,000 clones, about 94% appearing once. Germline CDR1 SEHNR, CDR2 FQNEAQ (reference sequence). V was pared by 1 base and J by 1 base, with 7 bases between. This CDR3 has 14 residues. The receptor's source is a woman aged 45-60 years with HIV. The chain carries TRBV7-9 and TRBJ1-1; D unresolved. The sample here was unsorted PBMCs, taken more than 5 years after starting antiretroviral therapy. CDR3 residues: CASSLGPTNTEAFF. The DNA for the CDR3 is TGTGCCAGCAGCTTAGGACCGACGAACACTGAAGCTTTCTTT.